This passage covers 19 T cell receptor beta chains from one sample sequenced in a study of CD8 T cells in ankylosing spondylitis. Each CDR3 protein is one row after TCRdb ran MiXCR on the 5' RACE reads. The sample lists about 360,000 distinct CDR3 sequences, 20% seen once, with under 15% in the top ten. Sequencing was performed on blood, either unsorted or a sorted T cell fraction (not recorded which). Receptors originate from a male donor with ankylosing spondylitis or in good health (not recorded which).

This clonotype was seen more than once but under ten times. The CDR3: CSAFRGRNTEAFF. CDR3 nucleotides: TGCAGTGCCTTCAGGGGGCGCAACACTGAAGCTTTCTTT. The J gene is TRBJ1-1, the V gene TRBV20-1; 8 positions agree with TRBD1. Trimming took 6 bases from V and 2 from J; bases not matched to a gene: 5. The length of the CDR3 is 13 residues. CDR1 and CDR2 (germline): DFQATT, SNEGSKA (reference sequence).

This clonotype showed up many times. The J gene is TRBJ2-7, the V gene TRBV12-3 or TRBV12-4, with D unresolved. The CDR3 length is 15 residues. Trimming cost V 5 bases and J 9 bases, with 23 bases left between them. The CDR3 sequence: CASSQTGPWDMGQYF. The CDR3 region has the DNA TGTGCCAGCAGTCAGACCGGGCCCTGGGATATGGGGCAGTACTTC.

This clonotype was recorded a few times. V usage is TRBV4-1 and J usage is TRBJ2-2, with D tentatively TRBD2 (6 bases). Germline CDR1 and CDR2: MGHRA and YSYEKL. The CDR3 covers 14 residues. The ends were cut back, 5 bases at V and 3 bases at J, with 10 bases in the middle. CDR3 nucleotides: TGCGCCAGCAGCTCGGGAGACTACACCGGGGAGCTGTTTTTT. Translating gives CASSSGDYTGELFF.

V usage is TRBV21-1 and J usage is TRBJ2-1; the table assigns TRBD1, which was not confirmed against the DNA. TRBV21-1 is a listed pseudogene. The CDR3 sequence is 13 residues long. The CDR3, as DNA: TGTGCCAGCAGCTCATCCCTCGGGGACGAAAAGTTCTTC. Translated, it gives CASSSSLGDEKFF.

This clonotype was counted a few times. This chain connects TRBV20-1 to TRBJ2-7, with D maybe TRBD2 (5 bases). This CDR3 contains 14 residues. Germline assignment: CDR1 DFQATT and CDR2 SNEGSKA (reference sequence). V was trimmed by 3 bases and J by 1 base, leaving 13 bases between them. The CDR3 DNA follows: TGCAGTGCTAGGGCGAAGAGGGCGTCCTACGAGCAGTACTTC. Translation: CSARAKRASYEQYF.

This sequence joins TRBV20-1 and TRBJ2-3; D may be TRBD2 (6 bases). The germline V and J ends were trimmed by 3 bases and 6 bases, with 19 bases remaining between them. CDR1 DFQATT and CDR2 SNEGSKA come from the germline V gene (reference sequence). This CDR3 is built from 15 residues. The CDR3 DNA reads as TGCAGTGCTAGTTTTGGCGGGGCCATATCGGATACGCAGTATTTT. Its protein is CSASFGGAISDTQYF.

The chain has TRBV20-1 and TRBJ2-7; perhaps TRBD2 as D (5 bases). The V gene's germline CDR1 is DFQATT and CDR2 SNEGSKA (reference sequence). V was trimmed by 2 bases and J by 2 bases, leaving 16 bases between them. This CDR3 region has 15 residues. In DNA, the CDR3 is TGCAGTGCTAGACCACTTGTGGGGAGAACCTACGAGCAGTACTTC. The encoded protein is CSARPLVGRTYEQYF.

The CDR3 is CASSLVEGALPQHF. CDR3 coding DNA: TGTGCCAGCAGTTTAGTAGAGGGGGCGTTACCCCAGCATTTT. This chain joins TRBV12-3 or TRBV12-4 and TRBJ1-5; 7 nucleotides line up with TRBD1. With V trimmed by 1 base and J by 10 bases, 7 bases remained unmatched. The length of the CDR3 is 14 residues.

This clonotype was counted only a few times. The chain employs TRBV29-1 and TRBJ2-2, with D possibly TRBD2 on 5 matching bases. The CDR3 extends over 11 amino acids. The germline V gene has CDR1 SQVTM and CDR2 ANQGSEA. Trimming stripped 7 bases from V and 7 bases from J, with 10 bases between. The CDR3 loop reads CSAPEGGELFF. The CDR3, as DNA: TGCAGCGCACCCGAGGGCGGGGAGCTGTTTTTT.

This chain uses TRBV6-5 with TRBJ2-4, with TRBD2 identical over 9 bases. Trimming cost V 4 bases and J 7 bases; bases outside gene matches: 5. This CDR3 comprises 14 residues. CDR1 and CDR2 (germline): MNHEY, SVGAGI. Here the CDR3 DNA reads TGTGCCAGCAGTTCTAGCGGGGTCGGGAACATTCAGTACTTC. Its protein is CASSSSGVGNIQYF.

This clonotype was found a few times. The rearrangement joins TRBV29-1 to TRBJ2-7, with D possibly TRBD2 on 5 matching bases. In germline, CDR1 is SQVTM, CDR2 ANQGSEA. The CDR3 covers 13 residues. Trimming pared 1 base from V and 2 bases from J, leaving 9 bases between. CDR3 protein: CSVEGEGPYEQYF. The DNA for the CDR3 is TGCAGCGTTGAAGGTGAGGGCCCCTACGAGCAGTACTTC.

The rearrangement uses TRBV28 and TRBJ2-7; TRBD2 might be the D (5 bases). V dropped 1 base and J dropped 4 bases, with 11 bases sitting between them. The CDR3 runs 14 residues. Germline CDR1 MDHEN, CDR2 SYDVKM. The CDR3 reads CASSLSRREYEQYF. CDR3 nucleotide sequence: TGTGCCAGCAGTTTATCTAGACGGGAATACGAGCAGTACTTC.

The V call is TRBV9, the J call TRBJ1-2, with unresolved D. V shed 4 bases and J shed 6 bases, with 10 bases lying between them. CDR3 size: 12 residues. Germline lookup yields CDR1 SGDLS and CDR2 YYNGEE. The CDR3 reads CASSSPEDGYTF. DNA of the CDR3: TGTGCCAGCAGCTCGCCAGAGGATGGCTACACCTTC.

The genes are TRBV27 and TRBJ1-2, with 8 bases lining up with TRBD1. Germline CDR1 and CDR2: MNHEY and SMNVEV (reference sequence). CDR3 length equals 14 residues. The V segment lost 4 bases and the J segment 0 bases; nucleotides outside the gene matches: 1. The CDR3 region is CASSSGQANYGYTF. CDR3 DNA: TGTGCCAGCAGTTCGGGACAGGCTAACTATGGCTACACCTTC.

The rearrangement links TRBV9 to TRBJ2-7; 8 bases fit TRBD1. This CDR3 spans 15 amino acids. The V and J ends lost 3 bases and 2 bases, in that order; junction bases with no gene match: 7. The germline CDR1 and CDR2 sequences are SGDLS and YYNGEE. CDR3 in DNA: TGTGCCAGCAGCGCGGCCTCACAGGGGGCCTACGAGCAGTACTTC. Protein: CASSAASQGAYEQYF. The full variable domain, in which reference TRBV9 and TRBJ2-7 provide the parts outside the CDR3, is DSGVTQTPKHLITATGQRVTLRCSPRSGDLSVYWYQQSLDQGLQFLIQYYNGEERAKGNILERFSAQQFPDLHSELNLSSLELGDSALYFCASSAASQGAYEQYFGPGTRLTVT.

This clonotype was detected only a few times. CDR3 sequence: CASSQDPASGGNEQFF. In DNA, the CDR3 is TGTGCCAGCAGCCAAGACCCGGCTAGCGGGGGGAATGAGCAGTTCTTC. V is TRBV4-2 and J is TRBJ2-1; 11 bases fit TRBD2. V was pared by 0 bases and J by 7 bases, with 5 bases of the junction left unmatched. CDR1 is LGHNA, CDR2 YNFKEQ, per germline. CDR3 length: 16 residues.

CDR3 sequence reads: CSAPGGGVWETQYF. The CDR3 DNA sequence: TGCAGTGCCCCCGGGGGGGGGGTGTGGGAGACCCAGTACTTC. This chain uses TRBV20-1 with TRBJ2-5; TRBD2 aligns across 8 bases. The CDR3 runs 14 residues. CDR1 is DFQATT, CDR2 SNEGSKA, per germline (reference sequence). V lost 6 bases and J lost 5; bases outside the gene matches: 11.

This clonotype has only a few counts. The genes are TRBV9 and TRBJ2-7; D unresolved. CDR1 and CDR2 from the germline V gene are SGDLS and YYNGEE. Trimming stripped 3 bases from V and 2 bases from J, with 12 bases between. There are 14 residues in the CDR3. The CDR3 protein is CASSAQDLPYEQYF. The CDR3 region has the DNA TGTGCCAGCAGCGCCCAGGACCTCCCCTACGAGCAGTACTTC. Filled out from reference TRBV9 and TRBJ2-7, the complete variable domain reads DSGVTQTPKHLITATGQRVTLRCSPRSGDLSVYWYQQSLDQGLQFLIQYYNGEERAKGNILERFSAQQFPDLHSELNLSSLELGDSALYFCASSAQDLPYEQYFGPGTRLTVT.

CDR3 amino acids: CASSASGSYNEQFF. The CDR3 region has the DNA TGTGCCAGCAGCGCTAGCGGGAGCTACAATGAGCAGTTCTTC. The rearrangement joins TRBV7-3 to TRBJ2-1; TRBD2 aligns across 10 bases. The trim removed 5 bases at V and 3 bases at J, leaving 1 base unmatched. From germline, CDR1 is SGHTA and CDR2 FQGTGA. CDR3 length: 14 residues.